Only a few counts were recorded for the clone carrying this T cell receptor (beta chain). Its target is unknown. Germline V gene sequence: CDR1 GTSNPN, CDR2 SVGIG (reference sequence). This CDR3 is built from 14 residues. V gave up 2 bases and J gave up 6 bases, with 11 bases separating them. This sample stems from a study of STAT3 mutations in large granular lymphocyte leukemia. Sequencing used immunoSEQ multiplex PCR; TCRdb keeps in-frame clones, though not all of them. The table lists about 10,000 clones, around 49% of them singletons. Study-wide results and limits: Every T-LGLL patient had at least one immunodominant TCRbeta clonotype.

Sequences were obtained from peripheral blood mononuclear cells. The chain has TRBV30 and TRBJ1-6; TRBD1 might be the D (6 bases). This TCR came from a boy between 5 and 17 years old with T-cell large granular lymphocyte leukemia. Some clones in this sample may be carry-over from other donors' samples. The CDR3 protein is CAWSPTGSNSPLHF. DNA of the CDR3: TGTGCCTGGAGTCCGACAGGAAGTAATTCACCCCTCCACTTT.